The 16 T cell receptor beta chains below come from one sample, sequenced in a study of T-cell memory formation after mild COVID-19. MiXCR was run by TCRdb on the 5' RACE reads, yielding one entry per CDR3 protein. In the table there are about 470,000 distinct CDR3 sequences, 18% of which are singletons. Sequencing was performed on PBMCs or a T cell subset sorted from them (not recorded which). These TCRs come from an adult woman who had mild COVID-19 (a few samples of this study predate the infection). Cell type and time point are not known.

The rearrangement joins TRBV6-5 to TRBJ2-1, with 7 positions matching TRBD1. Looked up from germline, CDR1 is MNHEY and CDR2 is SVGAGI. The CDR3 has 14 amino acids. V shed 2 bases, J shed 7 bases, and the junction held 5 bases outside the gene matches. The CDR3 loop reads CASSYDRVRNEQFF. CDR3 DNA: TGTGCCAGCAGTTACGACAGGGTGAGAAATGAGCAGTTCTTC.

CDR3 in DNA: TGTGCCACCGGACAGGGACCCCACGAGCAGTACTTC. Its translation: CATGQGPHEQYF. The J gene is TRBJ2-7, the V gene TRBV7-9, with 8 nucleotides matching TRBD1. Germline CDR1 reads SEHNR; CDR2 reads FQNEAQ (reference sequence). With V trimmed by 10 bases and J by 5 bases, 7 bases remained unmatched. This CDR3 contains 12 residues.

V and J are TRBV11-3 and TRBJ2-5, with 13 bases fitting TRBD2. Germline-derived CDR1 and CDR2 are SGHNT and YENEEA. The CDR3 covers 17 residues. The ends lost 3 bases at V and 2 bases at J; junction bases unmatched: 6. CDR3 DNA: TGTGCCAGCAGCTTTACCGGGACTAGCGGGAATCAAGAGACCCAGTACTTC. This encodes CASSFTGTSGNQETQYF.

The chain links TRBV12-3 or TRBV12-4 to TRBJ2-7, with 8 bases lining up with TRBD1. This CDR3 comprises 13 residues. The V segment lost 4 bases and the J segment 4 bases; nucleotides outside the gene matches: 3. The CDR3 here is CASSSGGEYEQYF. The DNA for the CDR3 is TGTGCCAGCAGTTCAGGGGGCGAGTACGAGCAGTACTTC.

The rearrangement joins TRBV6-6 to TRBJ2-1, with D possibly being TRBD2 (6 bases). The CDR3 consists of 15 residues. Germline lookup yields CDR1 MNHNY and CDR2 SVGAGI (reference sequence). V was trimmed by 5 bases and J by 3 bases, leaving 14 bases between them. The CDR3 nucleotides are TGTGCCAGCAGTAGGACTATTTACTACTACAATGAGCAGTTCTTC. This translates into CASSRTIYYYNEQFF.

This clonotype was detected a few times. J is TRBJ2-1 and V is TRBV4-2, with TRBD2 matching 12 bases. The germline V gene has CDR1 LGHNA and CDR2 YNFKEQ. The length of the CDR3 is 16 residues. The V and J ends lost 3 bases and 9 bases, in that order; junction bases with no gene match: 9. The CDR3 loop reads CASSQELAGGDSEQFF. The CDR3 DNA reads TGTGCCAGCAGCCAGGAACTAGCGGGGGGTGATAGTGAGCAGTTCTTC.

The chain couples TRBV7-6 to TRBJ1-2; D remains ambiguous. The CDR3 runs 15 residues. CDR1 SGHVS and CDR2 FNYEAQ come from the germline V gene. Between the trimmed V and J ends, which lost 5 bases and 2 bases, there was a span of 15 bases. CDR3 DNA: TGTGCCAGCAGCCAAATTATGAACAGAAACTATGGCTACACCTTC. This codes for CASSQIMNRNYGYTF.

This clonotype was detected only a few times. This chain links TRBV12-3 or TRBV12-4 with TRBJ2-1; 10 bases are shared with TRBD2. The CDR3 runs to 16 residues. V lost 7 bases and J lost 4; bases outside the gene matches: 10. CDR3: CASISATSGTYNEQFF. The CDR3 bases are TGTGCCAGCATCTCAGCCACTAGCGGGACGTACAATGAGCAGTTCTTC.

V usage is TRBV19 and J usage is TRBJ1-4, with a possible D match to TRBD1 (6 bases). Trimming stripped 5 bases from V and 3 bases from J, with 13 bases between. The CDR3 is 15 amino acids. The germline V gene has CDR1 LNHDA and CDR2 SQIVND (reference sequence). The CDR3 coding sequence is TGTGCCAGTAGTTGGGCTGGACAGCCTAATGAAAAACTGTTTTTT. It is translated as CASSWAGQPNEKLFF.

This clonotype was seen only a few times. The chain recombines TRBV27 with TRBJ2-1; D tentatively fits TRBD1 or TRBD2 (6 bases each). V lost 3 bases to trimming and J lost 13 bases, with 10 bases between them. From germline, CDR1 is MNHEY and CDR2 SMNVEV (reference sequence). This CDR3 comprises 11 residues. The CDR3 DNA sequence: TGTGCCAGCAGTTTGGGGGGCCGACAGTTCTTC. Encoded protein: CASSLGGRQFF.

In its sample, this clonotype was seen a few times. The CDR3 nucleotides read TGTGCCAGCAGCGCAGCGGGGGAGAGCTCCTACGAGCAGTACTTC. The encoded protein is CASSAAGESSYEQYF. The chain recombines TRBV9 with TRBJ2-7; 8 bases are a match to TRBD2. Germline assignment: CDR1 SGDLS and CDR2 YYNGEE. CDR3 length: 15 amino acids. With V trimmed by 3 bases and J by 0 bases, 5 bases remained unmatched. The variable domain in full, completed from reference TRBV9 and TRBJ2-7, reads DSGVTQTPKHLITATGQRVTLRCSPRSGDLSVYWYQQSLDQGLQFLIQYYNGEERAKGNILERFSAQQFPDLHSELNLSSLELGDSALYFCASSAAGESSYEQYFGPGTRLTVT.

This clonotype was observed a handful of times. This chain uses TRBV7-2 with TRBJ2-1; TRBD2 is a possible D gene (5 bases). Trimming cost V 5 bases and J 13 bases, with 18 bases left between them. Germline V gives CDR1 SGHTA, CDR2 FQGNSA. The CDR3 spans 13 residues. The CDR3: CASSPDWERTQFF. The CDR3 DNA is TGTGCCAGCAGCCCCGACTGGGAAAGGACTCAGTTCTTC.

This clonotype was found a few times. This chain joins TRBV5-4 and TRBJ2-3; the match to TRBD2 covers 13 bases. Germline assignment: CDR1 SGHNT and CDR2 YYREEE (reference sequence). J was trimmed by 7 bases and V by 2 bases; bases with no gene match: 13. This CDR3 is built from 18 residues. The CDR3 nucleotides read TGTGCCAGCAGCTTCAATCGAGGAACTAGCGGGGGGGCGAATACGCAGTATTTT. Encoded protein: CASSFNRGTSGGANTQYF.

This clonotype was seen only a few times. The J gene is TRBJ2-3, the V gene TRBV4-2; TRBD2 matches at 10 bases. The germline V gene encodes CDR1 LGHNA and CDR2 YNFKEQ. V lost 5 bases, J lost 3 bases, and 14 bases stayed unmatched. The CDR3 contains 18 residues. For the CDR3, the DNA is TGTGCCAGCAGCGCCCTCCGGGCTAGCGGGAGTCGGACAGATACGCAGTATTTT. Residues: CASSALRASGSRTDTQYF.

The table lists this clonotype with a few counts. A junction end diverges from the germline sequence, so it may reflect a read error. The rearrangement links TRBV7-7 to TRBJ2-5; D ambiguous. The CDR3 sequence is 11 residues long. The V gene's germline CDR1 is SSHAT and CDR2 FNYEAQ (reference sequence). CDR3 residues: CASSLHETQYF. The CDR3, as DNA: TGTGCTAGCAGCTTGCACGAGACCCAGTACTTC.

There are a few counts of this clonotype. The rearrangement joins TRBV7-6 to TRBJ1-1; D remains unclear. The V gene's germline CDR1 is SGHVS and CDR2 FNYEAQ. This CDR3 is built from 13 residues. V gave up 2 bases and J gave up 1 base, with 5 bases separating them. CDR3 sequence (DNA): TGTGCCAGCAGCTTAATCCAGAACACTGAAGCTTTCTTT. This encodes CASSLIQNTEAFF.